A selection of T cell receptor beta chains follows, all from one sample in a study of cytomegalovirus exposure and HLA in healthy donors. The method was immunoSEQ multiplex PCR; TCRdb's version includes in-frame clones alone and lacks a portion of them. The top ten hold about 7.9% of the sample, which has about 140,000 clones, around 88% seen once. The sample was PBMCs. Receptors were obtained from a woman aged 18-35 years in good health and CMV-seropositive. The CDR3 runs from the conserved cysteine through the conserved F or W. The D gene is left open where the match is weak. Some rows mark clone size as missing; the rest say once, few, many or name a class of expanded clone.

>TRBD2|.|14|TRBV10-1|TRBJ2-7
TGCGCCAGCTTCGCAACTAGCGGGGGATACGAGCAGTACTTC
CASFATSGGYEQYF
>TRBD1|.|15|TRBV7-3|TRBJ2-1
TGTGCCAGCAGCTGGACAGGGGGCGTTTACAATGAGCAGTTCTTC
CASSWTGGVYNEQFF
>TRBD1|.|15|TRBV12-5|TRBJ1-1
TGTGCTAGTGGTTATACAGGGGCGATGAACACTGAAGCTTTCTTT
CASGYTGAMNTEAFF
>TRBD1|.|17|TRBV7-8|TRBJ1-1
TGTGCCAGCAGCCTAAGGACAGGGGAAAATTTACCCACTGAAGCTTTCTTT
CASSLRTGENLPTEAFF
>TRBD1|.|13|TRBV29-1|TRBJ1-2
TGCAGCGTTATAGGACAGGTACAGGGTGGCTACACCTTC
CSVIGQVQGGYTF
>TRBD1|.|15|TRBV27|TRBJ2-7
TGTGCCAGCAGTTTAGACCCTTTAGGGGGCGGCGAGCAGTACTTC
CASSLDPLGGGEQYF
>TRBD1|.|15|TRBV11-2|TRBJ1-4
TGTGCCAGCAGCTTACCGGGACAGGGGAATGAAAAACTGTTTTTT
CASSLPGQGNEKLFF
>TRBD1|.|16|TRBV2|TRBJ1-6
TGTGCCAGCACCTTAGACAGGGGGACCTATAATTCACCCCTCCACTTT
CASTLDRGTYNSPLHF
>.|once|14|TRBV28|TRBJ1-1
TGTGCCAGCAGTACATATCATGGGAACACTGAAGCTTTCTTT
CASSTYHGNTEAFF
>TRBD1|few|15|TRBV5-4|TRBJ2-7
TGTGCCAGCAGCGCAGGGACAGGGGGTTCCTACGAGCAGTACTTC
CASSAGTGGSYEQYF
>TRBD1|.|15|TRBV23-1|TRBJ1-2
TGCGCCAGCAGTCAATCGCCGACAGGGGTCGGTGGCTACACCTTC
CASSQSPTGVGGYTF
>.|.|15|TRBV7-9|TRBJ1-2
TGTGCCAGCAGTCGCCCGGCGGGAGTAGACTATGGCTACACCTTC
CASSRPAGVDYGYTF
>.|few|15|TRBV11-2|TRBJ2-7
TGTGCCAGCAGCTACCGGACAGCATCGGTTGACGAGCAGTACTTC
CASSYRTASVDEQYF
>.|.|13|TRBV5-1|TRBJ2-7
TGCGCCAGCAGCTGGGACATCCTTAGCCAGCAGTACTTC
CASSWDILSQQYF
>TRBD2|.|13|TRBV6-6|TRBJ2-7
TGTGCCAGCAGGTCCCCGGGGGGCTACGAGCAGTACTTC
CASRSPGGYEQYF
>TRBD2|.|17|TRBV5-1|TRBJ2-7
TGCGCCAGCAGTATGCGGACTAGCGGGAAGTGGGGGTACGAGCAGTACTTC
CASSMRTSGKWGYEQYF
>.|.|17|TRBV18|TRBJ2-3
TGTGCCAGCTCACAGCTTGATAAGACTCCTAGCACAGATACGCAGTATTTT
CASSQLDKTPSTDTQYF
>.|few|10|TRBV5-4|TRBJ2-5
TGTGCCAGCGGCAAAGAGACCCAGTACTTC
CASGKETQYF
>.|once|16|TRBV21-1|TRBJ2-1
TGTGCCAGCAGCAAAGTTGGGGGCCCAAGGAACAATGAGCAGTTCTTC
CASSKVGGPRNNEQFF
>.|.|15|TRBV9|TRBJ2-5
TGTGCCAGCAGCGCTCTCCCGGGGGATTGGGAGACCCAGTACTTC
CASSALPGDWETQYF
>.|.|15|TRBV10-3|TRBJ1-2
TGTGCCATCAGTGAGGGTCAGGGTGTTGGCTATGGCTACACCTTC
CAISEGQGVGYGYTF
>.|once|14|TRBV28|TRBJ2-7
TGTGCCAGCACCTCACAGCGGACGACCTACGAGCAGTACTTC
CASTSQRTTYEQYF
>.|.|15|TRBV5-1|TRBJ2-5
TGCGCCAGCCGCCGCACCTCGACAGTCCAAGAGACCCAGTACTTC
CASRRTSTVQETQYF
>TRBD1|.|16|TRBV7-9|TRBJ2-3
TGTGCCAGCAGCCAACGGACAGGGGGATCCACAGATACGCAGTATTTT
CASSQRTGGSTDTQYF
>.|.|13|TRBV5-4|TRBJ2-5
TGTGCCAGCAGTACAGGGTCCGGGGAGACCCAGTACTTC
CASSTGSGETQYF
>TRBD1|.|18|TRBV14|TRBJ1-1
TGTGCCAGCAGCCAAGATCTAAGGACAGGGGGCCTTAACACTGAAGCTTTCTTT
CASSQDLRTGGLNTEAFF
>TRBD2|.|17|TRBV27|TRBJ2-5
TGTGCCAGCAGTTTACTGCCTAGCGGGGGCGAACAAGAGACCCAGTACTTC
CASSLLPSGGEQETQYF
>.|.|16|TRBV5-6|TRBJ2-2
TGTGCCAGCAGCTTACGACACAACGCTTTCACCGGGGAGCTGTTTTTT
CASSLRHNAFTGELFF